This T cell receptor (beta chain) originates from a study of CD8 T cells in ankylosing spondylitis. One entry per CDR3 protein results from TCRdb running MiXCR on the 5' RACE reads. The table shows around 210,000 distinct CDR3 sequences, with roughly 8.2% occurring only once. The CDR3 is 16 amino acids. With 0 bases clipped from V and 4 bases from J, the junction kept 5 bases outside the gene matches. CDR1 is SGDLS, CDR2 YYNGEE, per germline. This clonotype has ten or more counts. The chain recombines TRBV9 with TRBJ2-2; TRBD1 agrees at 8 bases. Sequenced: blood, either unsorted or a sorted T cell fraction (not recorded which). The TCR was taken from a female donor with ankylosing spondylitis or in good health (not recorded which). Here the CDR3 DNA reads TGTGCCAGCAGCGTAGATCCAGGGGGCGTCACCGGGGAGCTGTTTTTT. Residues: CASSVDPGGVTGELFF.